This TCR beta chain comes out of a study of blood T cell repertoires in COVID-19. Study-level background: PBMCs, B-cell-depleted T cells, or T cells were the source of the cDNA or gDNA that made up the material.

The table lists this clone with a count of one. In the authors' methods: Amplification of reference gene primers was used by the study to estimate nucleated cell counts. Produced via immunoSEQ multiplex PCR; TCRdb's table is partial and in-frame only. That table is the source of V, J and clone size, and D and trimming were worked out from the DNA. The table lists over 200,000 clones, roughly 89% of them singletons. The source of this sequence is a man aged 25-45 years who had recovered from COVID-19. Sequenced input: peripheral blood.

The CDR3 protein is CSASLSGGARETQYF. CDR3 nucleotide sequence: TGCAGTGCTAGTTTAAGCGGGGGGGCCAGAGAGACCCAGTACTTC. The chain combines TRBV20-1 with TRBJ2-5, with TRBD2 matching over 10 bases. The length of the CDR3 is 15 residues. Germline V gene sequence: CDR1 DFQATT, CDR2 SNEGSKA (reference sequence). Germline trimming cut 3 bases from V and 4 bases from J; bases unmatched to any gene: 8.